What follows is one TCR beta chain and its context. These data originate in a study of T cell changes during pregnancy in multiple sclerosis. CDR1 is MNHEY and CDR2 is SMNVEV in the germline V gene (reference sequence). Trimming pared 3 bases from V and 7 bases from J, leaving 18 bases between. The CDR3 sequence is 16 residues long. Sequencing was performed with immunoSEQ multiplex PCR; in TCRdb, only in-frame clones are kept and a portion is missing. The table shows about 57,000 clones, with about 91% occurring only once. This clonotype was sampled from a female donor in good health, enrolled as a control in a pregnancy study. V usage is TRBV27 and J usage is TRBJ2-2; D may be TRBD2 (5 bases). The source was peripheral blood, collected after pregnancy. CDR3 DNA: TGTGCCAGCAGTTTGCGGACTCCTCGAAGAGGCGGGGAGCTGTTTTTT. Translation: CASSLRTPRRGGELFF.